The clone carrying this T cell receptor beta chain was seen a handful of times. The antigen is not known. One end of the junction varies from germline; a read error may be responsible. The sample originates from a study of blood T cells in healthy people across ages. Findings and limits, study-wide: Per million T cells, TCR beta diversity dropped roughly linearly as age increased.

CDR1 and CDR2 from the germline V gene are DFQATT and SNEGSKA (reference sequence). This CDR3 is built from 15 residues. Primed by a sample-barcoded 5' primer and a J-beta primer mix, a second PCR proceeded for about 7 to 11 cycles. Researchers report that a template-switch adaptor with 12 random nucleotides tagged each cDNA molecule. TCRdb ran MiXCR on the 5' RACE reads and lists one entry per CDR3 protein. The table has approximately 780,000 distinct CDR3 sequences, approximately 24% seen once. In each sample, at least 6.5 million PBMCs were isolated. The total RNA that was extracted per sample amounted to at least 5.5 micrograms. This sample also appeared in a second study, on T cells of mothers and their children.

Sequencing was performed on blood. The source of this sequence is a boy under 18 in good health. This rearrangement joins TRBV20-1 to TRBJ1-1; a possible D gene is TRBD1 (5 bases). This chain's CDR3 is CSARDWRGRATEAFF. In DNA form, the CDR3 reads TGTAGTGCTAGAGATTGGAGGGGCAGGGCCACTGAAGCTTTCTTT.